These T cell receptor beta chains were read from a single sample in a study of blood T cell repertoires in COVID-19. TCRdb's table, derived via immunoSEQ multiplex PCR, lists solely in-frame clones and lacks some. This table holds 150,000 to 200,000 clones, less than 85% found once. The material sequenced was peripheral blood. The receptors here all came from a man aged 45-65 years who had recovered from COVID-19. Both conserved end residues are part of each CDR3. A D gene is named only where the DNA matches it firmly. Some rows mark clone size as missing; the rest say once, few, many or name a class of expanded clone.

D	J	size	V	CDR3	DNA
NA	TRBJ2-3	NA	TRBV19	CASSTTGRGSTDTQYF	TGTGCCAGTAGTACTACAGGGAGGGGGAGCACAGATACGCAGTATTTT
NA	TRBJ1-1	NA	TRBV5-6	CASSQIQGGTEAFF	TGTGCCAGCAGCCAAATACAGGGAGGGACTGAAGCTTTCTTT
TRBD2	TRBJ2-1	few	TRBV5-5	CASSLIEALAVNNEQFF	TGTGCCAGCAGCTTGATAGAGGCACTAGCGGTGAACAATGAGCAGTTCTTC
TRBD1	TRBJ2-1	NA	TRBV5-4	CASSQPDRGVTGDEQFF	TGTGCCAGCAGCCAACCGGACAGGGGGGTTACGGGCGATGAGCAGTTCTTC
TRBD1	TRBJ1-5	NA	TRBV19	CASREGAYSNQPQHF	TGTGCCAGCCGGGAGGGGGCTTATAGCAATCAGCCCCAGCATTTT
NA	TRBJ2-3	NA	TRBV7-9	CASSFWTSTDTQYF	TGTGCCAGCAGCTTCTGGACTAGCACAGATACGCAGTATTTT
TRBD1	TRBJ1-4	few	TRBV27	CASGPQGAVGEKLFF	TGTGCCAGCGGACCTCAGGGGGCGGTCGGTGAAAAACTGTTTTTT
NA	TRBJ1-4	NA	TRBV5-4	CASSLEGVEEKLFF	TGTGCCAGCAGCTTGGAAGGGGTGGAGGAAAAACTGTTTTTT
NA	TRBJ2-7	few	TRBV6-5	CASSYSNSVAYEQYF	TGTGCCAGCAGTTACTCGAACTCGGTAGCCTACGAGCAGTACTTC
NA	TRBJ1-4	NA	TRBV19	CASRKGETNEKLFF	TGTGCCAGTAGGAAAGGGGAAACTAATGAAAAACTGTTTTTT
NA	TRBJ2-7	NA	TRBV12-3/TRBV12-4	CASSLRRGSGQYF	TGTGCCAGCAGTTTGCGTCGAGGGTCCGGGCAGTACTTC
NA	TRBJ2-1	NA	TRBV5-5	CASSLELVGNEQFF	TGTGCCAGCAGCTTGGAGTTAGTTGGTAATGAGCAGTTCTTC
NA	TRBJ2-5	many	TRBV24-1	CATFWSGGMKRETQYF	TGTGCCACCTTTTGGTCCGGGGGAATGAAACGGGAGACCCAGTACTTC
NA	TRBJ2-3	NA	TRBV29-1	CSVARAQTDTQYF	TGCAGCGTTGCGAGGGCTCAGACAGATACGCAGTATTTT
NA	TRBJ2-1	NA	TRBV1	CTSSPLSEGYKFF	TGCACCAGCAGCCCCCTGTCGGAGGGGTATAAGTTCTTC
NA	TRBJ1-1	NA	TRBV7-3	CASSLGHLNTEAFF	TGTGCCAGCAGCCTCGGACACTTGAACACTGAAGCTTTCTTT
TRBD1	TRBJ1-2	many	TRBV4-2	CASSRGQGGNYGYTF	TGTGCCAGCAGCCGGGGACAGGGAGGAAACTATGGCTACACCTTC
TRBD2	TRBJ2-1	NA	TRBV7-3	CASSSIAGAYNEQFF	TGTGCCAGCAGCTCCATAGCGGGAGCGTACAATGAGCAGTTCTTC
NA	TRBJ2-6	NA	TRBV6-5	CASIVPGTGANVLTF	TGTGCCAGCATAGTTCCGGGGACTGGGGCCAACGTCCTGACTTTC
TRBD2	TRBJ2-4	NA	TRBV6-2/TRBV6-3	CASSHLGGARGLNIQYF	TGTGCCAGCAGCCACCTCGGGGGGGCCCGAGGGCTAAACATTCAGTACTTC
NA	TRBJ2-5	NA	TRBV9	CASSVQGSYQETQYF	TGTGCCAGCAGCGTACAGGGGTCGTACCAAGAGACCCAGTACTTC
NA	TRBJ2-6	NA	TRBV2	CASSESTGSGANVLTF	TGTGCCAGCAGTGAATCGACAGGCTCTGGGGCCAACGTCCTGACTTTC
TRBD2	TRBJ2-7	NA	TRBV5-4	CASSESGGSGYEQYF	TGTGCCAGCAGCGAATCGGGCGGGAGTGGTTACGAGCAGTACTTC